The 20 T cell receptor beta chains reported below all come from one sample, sequenced in a study of blood T cell repertoires in COVID-19. Profiled with immunoSEQ multiplex PCR; TCRdb holds only in-frame clones, not every one. The table lists 220,000 or so clones, about 80% of them singletons, with 1.9% in the top ten. Material: peripheral blood. These TCRs come from an elderly woman with acute or convalescent COVID-19.

CDR3 in amino acids: CASRDSDRTPYEQYF. The DNA of the CDR3 is TGCGCCAGCAGGGACTCAGACAGGACCCCCTACGAGCAGTACTTC. The J gene is TRBJ2-7, the V gene TRBV5-1; a possible D gene is TRBD1 (6 bases). The CDR3 runs 15 residues. V lost 5 bases and J lost 2, with 17 bases in between. Looked up from germline, CDR1 is SGHRS and CDR2 is YFSETQ. The full variable domain, in which reference TRBV5-1 and TRBJ2-7 provide the parts outside the CDR3, is KAGVTQTPRYLIKTRGQQVTLSCSPISGHRSVSWYQQTPGQGLQFLFEYFSETQRNKGNFPGRFSGRQFSNSRSEMNVSTLELGDSALYLCASRDSDRTPYEQYFGPGTRLTVT.

V usage is TRBV30 and J usage is TRBJ1-5, with TRBD1 matching over 7 bases. The CDR3 covers 15 residues. Germline V gene sequence: CDR1 GTSNPN, CDR2 SVGIG (reference sequence). The junction had 12 bases not matched to a gene; V was cut back by 5 bases and J by 5 bases. CDR3 nucleotides: TGTGCCTGGGACGGGGTTGGACAGGAACATCAGCCCCAGCATTTT. Amino acids: CAWDGVGQEHQPQHF.

This chain joins TRBV11-2 and TRBJ2-1; 10 nucleotides align to TRBD1. The V gene's germline CDR1 is SGHAT and CDR2 FQNNGV. This CDR3 is built from 15 residues. The ends lost 5 bases at V and 3 bases at J; junction bases unmatched: 4. As DNA, the CDR3 is TGTGCCAGCAGCCCCCGGGACAGGGGCTACAATGAGCAGTTCTTC. Protein: CASSPRDRGYNEQFF.

V usage is TRBV20-1 and J usage is TRBJ1-5; TRBD1 is a possible D gene (6 bases). CDR3 length: 14 amino acids. Germline lookup yields CDR1 DFQATT and CDR2 SNEGSKA (reference sequence). Trimming took off 3 bases at V and 0 bases at J, with 9 bases between the two ends. The CDR3 loop is CSASGTNSNQPQHF. DNA for the CDR3: TGCAGTGCTAGTGGGACAAATAGCAATCAGCCCCAGCATTTT.

The V gene is TRBV3-1 (or the pseudogene TRBV3-2), the J gene TRBJ2-7, with TRBD1 identical over 7 bases. J gave up 2 bases and V 4 bases, and 2 bases lay outside the gene matches. This CDR3 has 13 amino acids. CDR1 is LGHDT, CDR2 YNNKEL, per germline (reference sequence). The DNA of the CDR3 is TGTGCCAGCAGCCCGGGACAGCCCTACGAGCAGTACTTC. It encodes CASSPGQPYEQYF.

The chain recombines TRBV7-3 with TRBJ2-3; D might be TRBD2 (6 bases). The CDR3 is 16 amino acids. Germline V gives CDR1 SGHTA, CDR2 FQGTGA. Trimming took 5 bases from V and 3 from J, leaving 18 bases between them. Written as DNA, the CDR3 is TGTGCCAGCAGCCCCCAACCGGGGACTGTTACAGATACGCAGTATTTT. As protein: CASSPQPGTVTDTQYF.

J is TRBJ1-1 and V is TRBV7-2; tentative D call: TRBD1 (6 bases). The CDR3 spans 11 residues. Germline values: CDR1 SGHTA, CDR2 FQGNSA. V gave up 3 bases and J gave up 11 bases, with 10 bases separating them. This CDR3 is CASSLPGVAFF. CDR3 nucleotides: TGTGCCAGCAGCTTGCCAGGGGTCGCTTTCTTT.

The CDR3 DNA reads as TGCGCCAGCAGCTCGGAGGGGAGCAATCAGCCCCAGCATTTT. It translates to CASSSEGSNQPQHF. This sequence joins TRBV5-1 and TRBJ1-5, with D possibly being TRBD1 (5 bases). Trimming pared 3 bases from V and 1 base from J, leaving 8 bases between. This CDR3 contains 14 residues. Germline values: CDR1 SGHRS, CDR2 YFSETQ.

The V gene is TRBV11-2, the J gene TRBJ1-5; tentatively, D is TRBD1 (6 bases). CDR1 is SGHAT, CDR2 FQNNGV, per germline. V was cut by 5 bases and J by 0 bases, with 14 bases left in between. The CDR3 runs 16 residues. CDR3 loop: CASSPQGAGSNQPQHF. The CDR3, as DNA: TGTGCCAGCAGCCCACAGGGCGCTGGTAGCAATCAGCCCCAGCATTTT.

The chain uses TRBV24-1 and TRBJ1-2; D unresolved. Germline assignment: CDR1 KGHDR and CDR2 SFDVKD. The CDR3 totals 13 residues. The V gene lost 2 bases and the J gene lost 4 bases, with 7 bases spanning the gap. As DNA, the CDR3 is TGTGCCACCAGTGATTACCAGTCCTATGGCTACACCTTC. Amino acid sequence: CATSDYQSYGYTF.

The J gene is TRBJ2-1, the V gene TRBV5-4; D is perhaps TRBD2 (6 bases). Germline values: CDR1 SGHNT, CDR2 YYREEE (reference sequence). Deletions cut 1 base from V and 9 bases from J, with 20 bases between. CDR3 length: 16 residues. DNA for the CDR3: TGTGCCAGCAGCTTGACCCCCACTAGCCTTCTCACTGAGCAGTTCTTC. Translation: CASSLTPTSLLTEQFF.

The chain recombines TRBV28 with TRBJ1-1, with D tentatively TRBD1 (5 bases). The CDR3 spans 13 residues. The V end was cut by 4 bases, the J end by 5 bases, with 11 bases between. CDR1 is MDHEN and CDR2 is SYDVKM in the germline V gene. CDR3 loop: CASSSGRETEAFF. The DNA of the CDR3 is TGTGCCAGCAGTTCAGGGAGGGAAACTGAAGCTTTCTTT.

Worth noting for this clone: The DNA is left out, because the CDR3 cannot be placed on it with certainty; the CDR3 is given as TCRdb lists it. V is TRBV27 and J is TRBJ1-2. Ends included, the CDR3 has 13 residues. Germline CDR1 is MNHEY and CDR2 is SMNVEV (reference sequence). The CDR3 protein is CASSSSPGGGYTF.

The chain links TRBV6-6 to TRBJ1-1; D may be TRBD1 (6 bases). In germline, CDR1 is MNHNY, CDR2 SVGAGI (reference sequence). The CDR3 is 13 amino acids. The V and J ends lost 10 bases and 3 bases respectively, with 15 bases between them. The CDR3, as DNA: TGTGCCATACAGGGAATCGAGGACACTGAAGCTTTCTTT. Amino acid sequence: CAIQGIEDTEAFF.

V is TRBV18 and J is TRBJ1-4; tentatively, D is TRBD1 (6 bases). Germline assignment: CDR1 KGHSH and CDR2 LQKENI. The length of the CDR3 is 15 residues. V lost 4 bases and J 8 bases, leaving 17 bases between the germline ends. CDR3 bases: TGTGCCAGCTCACTGGTGCAGGGGCCGGGAGAAAAACTGTTTTTT. Translation gives CASSLVQGPGEKLFF. Using reference TRBV18 and TRBJ1-4 for the parts outside the CDR3, the full variable domain is NAGVMQNPRHLVRRRGQEARLRCSPMKGHSHVYWYRQLPEEGLKFMVYLQKENIIDESGMPKERFSAEFPKEGPSILRIQQVVRGDSAAYFCASSLVQGPGEKLFFGSGTQLSVL.

V is TRBV3-1 (or the pseudogene TRBV3-2) and J is TRBJ2-4; the D gene is possibly TRBD1 (5 bases). V was trimmed by 2 bases and J by 0 bases, leaving 8 bases between them. Germline loops: CDR1 LGHDT, CDR2 YNNKEL (reference sequence). The CDR3 is 15 residues long. The CDR3 DNA is TGTGCCAGCAGCCAACAGGGAATAGCCAAAAACATTCAGTACTTC. Its protein product is CASSQQGIAKNIQYF.

The CDR3, as DNA: TGTGCCAGCAGTCGCGGGATCGTGGGGACTGAAGCTTTCTTT. Translating gives CASSRGIVGTEAFF. The chain carries TRBV28 and TRBJ1-1; D remains ambiguous. Trimming shortened V by 5 bases and J by 5 bases, and 15 bases separated the two germline ends. The CDR3 length is 14 residues. CDR1 is MDHEN, CDR2 SYDVKM, per germline.

The V and J genes are TRBV7-3 and TRBJ2-3; 15 bases align to TRBD2. V gave up 1 base and J gave up 3 bases; unmatched junction bases: 5. CDR1 is SGHTA and CDR2 is FQGTGA in the germline V gene. There are 18 residues in the CDR3. The CDR3 spells CASSLRGLAGGRTDTQYF. The CDR3 nucleotides are TGTGCCAGCAGCTTAAGGGGACTAGCGGGGGGTAGGACAGATACGCAGTATTTT.

This chain joins TRBV6-5 and TRBJ2-7; a possible D gene is TRBD1 (6 bases). The CDR3 covers 14 residues. Trimming stripped 2 bases from V and 8 bases from J, with 16 bases between. Germline V lookup: CDR1 MNHEY, CDR2 SVGAGI. CDR3 in amino acids: CASSYDGEGGKQYF. CDR3 nucleotide sequence: TGTGCCAGCAGTTACGATGGAGAAGGGGGAAAGCAGTACTTC.

The gene calls are TRBV2 and TRBJ1-2; TRBD1 aligns across 8 bases. CDR1 and CDR2 (germline): SNHLY, FYNNEI. This CDR3 is built from 12 residues. J gave up 7 bases and V 5 bases, and 3 bases lay outside the gene matches. CDR3 in amino acids: CASSRTGTGYTF. CDR3 coding DNA: TGTGCCAGCAGTCGGACAGGGACTGGCTACACCTTC. The variable domain in full, completed from reference TRBV2 and TRBJ1-2, reads EPEVTQTPSHQVTQMGQEVILRCVPISNHLYFYWYRQILGQKVEFLVSFYNNEISEKSEIFDDQFSVERPDGSNFTLKIRSTKLEDSAMYFCASSRTGTGYTFGSGTRLTVV.